This T cell receptor beta chain is from a study of immune evolution from preneoplasia to lung adenocarcinoma. The table came from immunoSEQ multiplex PCR; TCRdb's copy has only in-frame clones and leaves some out. This table has some 11,000 clones, 78% appearing once. General study results and limits: Clonality was highest in normal lung, lower in later-stage lesions apparently.

Patients had resection in Japan or China between the mid-2010s and the late 2010s. Germline V gene lookup returns CDR1 MDHEN and CDR2 SYDVKM. J was trimmed by 3 bases and V by 7 bases; bases with no gene match: 8. This CDR3 is 14 amino acids long. This clone was observed a single time. As yet, its antigen is unknown. Specimen: FFPE minimally invasive lung adenocarcinoma tissue. This TCR was sampled from a person aged 60-79 years with lung adenocarcinoma. This chain connects TRBV28 to TRBJ1-1; 7 nucleotides align to TRBD1. The CDR3: CASTTGQTDTEAFF. In nucleotides, the CDR3 is TGTGCCAGCACCACGGGACAGACCGACACTGAAGCTTTCTTT.